One and the same sample provided the 20 T cell receptor beta chains below, sequenced in a study of T cell responses to AZD1222 COVID-19 vaccine. TCRdb keeps only in-frame clones here, not all; method: immunoSEQ multiplex PCR. Here the sample spans around 120,000 clones, approximately 90% being singletons. The input for sequencing was peripheral blood, taken on day 0 of AZD1222 vaccination. Every receptor here comes from an adult in good health.

The chain combines TRBV29-1 with TRBJ2-1, with 13 bases identical to TRBD2. From germline, CDR1 is SQVTM and CDR2 ANQGSEA. The CDR3 runs 17 residues. Losses at the gene ends were 6 bases for V and 1 base for J; bases not matched to a gene: 9. The CDR3 sequence is CSVVGLAGWRSYNEQFF. CDR3 nucleotide sequence: TGCAGCGTCGTGGGACTAGCGGGATGGCGGTCCTACAATGAGCAGTTCTTC.

The chain joins TRBV5-1 to TRBJ2-3, with D hard to call. Trimming shortened V by 4 bases and J by 2 bases, and 5 bases separated the two germline ends. Germline-derived CDR1 and CDR2 are SGHRS and YFSETQ. The CDR3 contains 12 residues. CDR3 bases: TGCGCCAGCAGCATGGACACAGATACGCAGTATTTT. Protein sequence: CASSMDTDTQYF. The full variable domain, in which reference TRBV5-1 and TRBJ2-3 provide the parts outside the CDR3, is KAGVTQTPRYLIKTRGQQVTLSCSPISGHRSVSWYQQTPGQGLQFLFEYFSETQRNKGNFPGRFSGRQFSNSRSEMNVSTLELGDSALYLCASSMDTDTQYFGPGTRLTVL.

This clone has only one observation. This rearrangement joins TRBV7-6 to TRBJ2-1; TRBD1 matches 9 bases. The V segment lost 3 bases and the J segment 5 bases; nucleotides outside the gene matches: 5. This CDR3 has 15 residues. Germline V gene lookup returns CDR1 SGHVS and CDR2 FNYEAQ. CDR3 in amino acids: CASSFLGQGNNEQFF. In DNA, the CDR3 is TGTGCCAGCAGCTTTTTGGGACAGGGAAACAATGAGCAGTTCTTC.

The chain uses TRBV4-3 and TRBJ2-1; D is ambiguous. The CDR3 length is 15 residues. V was shortened by 2 bases and J by 7 bases, with 15 bases between the two germline ends. Germline V gene sequence: CDR1 LGHNA, CDR2 YSLEER. CDR3 residues: CASSQSRFGGNEQFF. The CDR3 DNA follows: TGCGCCAGCAGCCAATCTCGATTCGGTGGTAATGAGCAGTTCTTC.

The V gene is TRBV28, the J gene TRBJ1-1; weak D call: TRBD1 (6 bases). Germline V gene data show CDR1 as MDHEN and CDR2 as SYDVKM. The CDR3 loop spans 13 amino acids. Trimming took off 8 bases at V and 7 bases at J, with 17 bases between the two ends. Here the CDR3 reads CASLPGEGGEAFF. CDR3 sequence (DNA): TGTGCCAGCTTGCCCGGGGAGGGGGGTGAAGCTTTCTTT.

The V call is TRBV19, the J call TRBJ2-5; no reliable D call. The V gene lost 6 bases and the J gene lost 2 bases, with 4 bases spanning the gap. CDR3 length: 11 residues. CDR1 LNHDA and CDR2 SQIVND come from the germline V gene (reference sequence). The DNA of the CDR3 is TGTGCCAGTAGGGGTCAAGAGACCCAGTACTTC. This sequence encodes CASRGQETQYF.

The chain employs TRBV28 and TRBJ1-2; D not certain. The V gene's germline CDR1 is MDHEN and CDR2 SYDVKM. The CDR3 runs 12 residues. The ends were cut back, 6 bases at V and 10 bases at J, with 15 bases in the middle. CDR3 sequence reads: CASRTLGPPYTF. The CDR3 DNA sequence: TGTGCCAGCAGGACTCTAGGTCCACCCTACACCTTC.

The chain joins TRBV10-3 to TRBJ2-6; TRBD2 is a possible D gene (6 bases). Germline V gene data show CDR1 as ENHRY and CDR2 as SYGVKD. The CDR3 runs 17 residues. The V end lost 11 bases, the J end lost 0 bases, and 20 bases lay between the germline ends. CDR3 amino acids: CASRPGLISSGANVLTF. For the CDR3, the DNA is TGTGCCTCTAGACCGGGACTGATTTCCTCTGGGGCCAACGTCCTGACTTTC.

V usage is TRBV20-1 and J usage is TRBJ2-3; TRBD2 aligns across 7 bases. CDR3 length equals 15 residues. V shed 3 bases, J shed 2 bases, and the junction held 8 bases outside the gene matches. The germline CDR1 and CDR2 sequences are DFQATT and SNEGSKA (reference sequence). The CDR3 sequence: CSASGLAVNTDTQYF. The CDR3 coding sequence is TGCAGTGCTAGTGGGCTAGCGGTTAACACAGATACGCAGTATTTT.

The chain employs TRBV19 and TRBJ1-5; tentatively, D is TRBD1 (5 bases). V was cut by 3 bases and J by 0 bases, with 15 bases left in between. CDR3 size: 17 residues. Germline lookup yields CDR1 LNHDA and CDR2 SQIVND (reference sequence). CDR3 sequence: CASSMGQGLYSNQPQHF. Here the CDR3 DNA reads TGTGCCAGTAGTATGGGTCAGGGCCTATATAGCAATCAGCCCCAGCATTTT. Complete variable domain (other parts from reference TRBV19 and TRBJ1-5): DGGITQSPKYLFRKEGQNVTLSCEQNLNHDAMYWYRQDPGQGLRLIYYSQIVNDFQKGDIAEGYSVSREKKESFPLTVTSAQKNPTAFYLCASSMGQGLYSNQPQHFGDGTRLSIL.

The rearrangement uses TRBV28 and TRBJ1-4, with D tentatively TRBD1 (6 bases). V lost 5 bases and J lost 7, with 20 bases in between. Germline assignment: CDR1 MDHEN and CDR2 SYDVKM. CDR3 length: 16 residues. The CDR3 is CASSIQVGGLTEKLFF. In nucleotides, the CDR3 is TGTGCCAGCAGTATCCAAGTGGGGGGGCTAACTGAAAAACTGTTTTTT.

This rearrangement joins TRBV18 to TRBJ2-7, with 9 nucleotides matching TRBD1. CDR3 length: 17 amino acids. Germline trimming cut 3 bases from V and 5 bases from J; bases unmatched to any gene: 14. The germline gives CDR1 KGHSH, CDR2 LQKENI. CDR3 nucleotide sequence: TGTGCCAGCTCACCTTACAATCCGGGACAGGGCTACCACGAGCAGTACTTC. Protein sequence: CASSPYNPGQGYHEQYF.

J is TRBJ1-4 and V is TRBV29-1; D unresolved. Trimming left V 6 bases short and J 0 bases short, with 14 bases between. Germline V gives CDR1 SQVTM, CDR2 ANQGSEA. This CDR3 comprises 15 residues. DNA for the CDR3: TGCAGCGTCGAGGGAGACGGAGCAACTAATGAAAAACTGTTTTTT. It encodes CSVEGDGATNEKLFF. The variable domain in full, completed from reference TRBV29-1 and TRBJ1-4, reads SAVISQKPSRDICQRGTSLTIQCQVDSQVTMMFWYRQQPGQSLTLIATANQGSEATYESGFVIDKFPISRPNLTFSTLTVSNMSPEDSSIYLCSVEGDGATNEKLFFGSGTQLSVL.

This chain links TRBV12-2 with TRBJ1-6. TRBV12-2 counts as a pseudogene. CDR3 length: 15 amino acids. CDR3 nucleotide sequence: TGTGCAAGTCGAGCAAGGACCTGCTATAATTCACCCCTCCACTTT. Encoded protein: CASRARTCYNSPLHF.

V gene TRBV29-1 combines with J gene TRBJ2-2; tentatively, D is TRBD1 (6 bases). CDR1 and CDR2 (germline): SQVTM, ANQGSEA. The CDR3 consists of 14 residues. V dropped 7 bases and J dropped 4 bases, with 16 bases sitting between them. CDR3 bases: TGCAGCGCTAACGACAGGCCCGGCACCGGGGAGCTGTTTTTT. Protein: CSANDRPGTGELFF.

The CDR3 loop is CASSLARVGLAKNIQYF. The CDR3 DNA follows: TGTGCCAGCAGCTTAGCGCGGGTAGGATTGGCCAAAAACATTCAGTACTTC. The chain recombines TRBV7-8 with TRBJ2-4; the D gene is possibly TRBD2 (5 bases). The germline V gene has CDR1 SGHVS and CDR2 FQNEAQ. The V and J ends lost 0 bases and 1 base respectively, with 13 bases between them. The CDR3 loop spans 17 amino acids.

In its sample, this clone was seen a few times. This chain uses TRBV19 with TRBJ1-5, with TRBD1 identical over 9 bases. Looked up from germline, CDR1 is LNHDA and CDR2 is SQIVND (reference sequence). V dropped 3 bases and J dropped 7; count of bases not matched to a gene: 7. The CDR3 is 15 residues long. This chain's CDR3 is CASSIQQGALQPQHF. As DNA, the CDR3 is TGTGCCAGTAGTATTCAACAGGGGGCTCTGCAGCCCCAGCATTTT.

The chain joins TRBV4-1 to TRBJ1-2; no clear D. The germline V gene has CDR1 MGHRA and CDR2 YSYEKL. The CDR3 consists of 15 residues. Trimming took off 1 base at V and 5 bases at J, with 14 bases between the two ends. The CDR3 sequence is CASSQAGSARYGYTF. The DNA of the CDR3 is TGCGCCAGCAGCCAAGCAGGCTCGGCAAGGTATGGCTACACCTTC.

This clone was counted a single time. The gene calls are TRBV9 and TRBJ2-1; 7 positions match TRBD2. Germline V gene sequence: CDR1 SGDLS, CDR2 YYNGEE. The CDR3 is 16 amino acids. Unmatched junction bases numbered 6, after V lost 0 bases and J lost 3 bases. The CDR3 is CASSVGSGGSYNEQFF. DNA for the CDR3: TGTGCCAGCAGCGTAGGCTCTGGCGGGAGCTACAATGAGCAGTTCTTC.

V usage is TRBV11-2 and J usage is TRBJ1-2; D gene unclear. The V end lost 7 bases, the J end lost 6 bases, and 12 bases lay between the germline ends. The CDR3 totals 12 residues. Germline-derived CDR1 and CDR2 are SGHAT and FQNNGV. CDR3 loop: CASTAEGHGYTF. CDR3 DNA sequence: TGTGCCAGCACCGCGGAGGGCCATGGCTACACCTTC.